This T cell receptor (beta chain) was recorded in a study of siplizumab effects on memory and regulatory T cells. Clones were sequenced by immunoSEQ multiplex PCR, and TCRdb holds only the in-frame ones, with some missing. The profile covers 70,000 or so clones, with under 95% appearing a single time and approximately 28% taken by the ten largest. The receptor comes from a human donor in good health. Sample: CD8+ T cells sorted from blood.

The CDR3 spells CASGLVKSVNYGYTF. CDR3 nucleotide sequence: TGTGCTAGTGGTTTGGTAAAAAGCGTCAACTATGGCTACACCTTC. V and J are TRBV12-5 and TRBJ1-2; D uncertain. The CDR3 contains 15 residues. Germline V lookup: CDR1 LGHNT, CDR2 FRNRAP. V lost 0 bases to trimming and J lost 2 bases, with 10 bases between them.